These 21 T cell receptor beta chains were all obtained from the same sample, sequenced in a study of cytomegalovirus exposure and HLA in healthy donors. PCR amplification relied on 60 Vbeta primers (plus 13 Jbeta primers). The method was immunoSEQ multiplex PCR; TCRdb's version includes in-frame clones alone and lacks a portion of them. The profile shows under 95,000 clones, about three quarters of them singletons. The sequencing input was PBMCs. The receptors here all came from a woman in her forties in good health and CMV-seropositive.

The V gene is TRBV5-1, the J gene TRBJ2-5; 8 nucleotides align to TRBD1. Per germline, CDR1 SGHRS and CDR2 YFSETQ. V shed 4 bases, J shed 5 bases, and the junction held 4 bases outside the gene matches. The CDR3 is 13 residues long. Here the CDR3 reads CASSAQGAETQYF. The CDR3 nucleotides are TGCGCCAGCAGCGCTCAGGGGGCGGAGACCCAGTACTTC.

This chain uses TRBV27 with TRBJ2-5; D is uncertain. Germline V gives CDR1 MNHEY, CDR2 SMNVEV (reference sequence). The CDR3 loop spans 12 amino acids. Trimming left V 10 bases short and J 5 bases short, with 14 bases between. DNA of the CDR3: TGTGCCACCCGACACGACCGGGAGACCCAGTACTTC. It is translated as CATRHDRETQYF.

The V and J genes are TRBV10-3 and TRBJ2-3, with 12 positions matching TRBD2. The CDR3 length is 14 residues. With V trimmed by 8 bases and J by 3 bases, 3 bases remained unmatched. Germline V gene sequence: CDR1 ENHRY, CDR2 SYGVKD. CDR3 DNA sequence: TGTGCCATCCGACTAGCGGGGGAGACAGATACGCAGTATTTT. This gives the protein CAIRLAGETDTQYF.

This chain connects TRBV19 to TRBJ2-4; D might be TRBD1 (5 bases). Trimming shortened V by 0 bases and J by 1 base, and 13 bases separated the two germline ends. The CDR3 length is 17 residues. Germline V gives CDR1 LNHDA, CDR2 SQIVND (reference sequence). The chain's CDR3 is CASSIDRVGLAKNIQYF. CDR3 bases: TGTGCCAGTAGTATAGACAGGGTCGGGTTGGCCAAAAACATTCAGTACTTC. The full variable domain, rest sourced from reference TRBV19 and TRBJ2-4, is DGGITQSPKYLFRKEGQNVTLSCEQNLNHDAMYWYRQDPGQGLRLIYYSQIVNDFQKGDIAEGYSVSREKKESFPLTVTSAQKNPTAFYLCASSIDRVGLAKNIQYFGAGTRLSVL.

The DNA for the CDR3 is TGTGCCAGTCGGGACGAGCAGTACTTC. As protein: CASRDEQYF. The J gene is TRBJ2-7, the V gene TRBV19; no clear D gene. Germline V gene sequence: CDR1 LNHDA, CDR2 SQIVND (reference sequence). Between the trimmed V and J ends, which lost 8 bases and 5 bases, there was a span of 4 bases. CDR3 length: 9 amino acids.

In this sample, this clone turned up a few times. V and J are TRBV12-5 and TRBJ2-3; TRBD1 aligns across 8 bases. Germline CDR1 and CDR2: LGHNT and FRNRAP. The CDR3 is 18 amino acids. V lost 2 bases to trimming and J lost 6 bases; unmatched junction nucleotides: 16. CDR3 sequence: CASGLPQGQGGFLDTQYF. DNA of the CDR3: TGTGCTAGTGGTTTGCCTCAAGGACAGGGAGGATTTCTTGATACGCAGTATTTT.

Comments on this clone: The germline gene is not matched at one end of the junction; a read error may be the cause. This chain joins TRBV4-1 and TRBJ2-2; D might be TRBD2 (5 bases). This CDR3 region has 16 residues. Germline V gives CDR1 MGHRA, CDR2 YSYEKL. The CDR3 sequence: CASSQASGANTGELFF. As DNA, the CDR3 is TGCGCCAGCAGTCAAGCGAGCGGCGCGAACACCGGGGAGCTGTTTTTT.

Comments on this clone: This sample includes further DNA sequences coding for the same CDR3. The chain carries TRBV6-5 and TRBJ1-2; a possible D gene is TRBD1 (5 bases). V lost 7 bases and J 0 bases, leaving 12 bases between the germline ends. Germline lookup yields CDR1 MNHEY and CDR2 SVGAGI. CDR3 length equals 14 residues. The CDR3 region has the DNA TGTGCCAGCACCGAGACAGCGTCTAACTATGGCTACACCTTC. It codes for CASTETASNYGYTF.

The V call is TRBV5-4, the J call TRBJ1-1; unclear D gene. There are 13 residues in the CDR3. The V end lost 0 bases, the J end lost 1 base, and 4 bases lay between the germline ends. CDR1 and CDR2 from the germline V gene are SGHNT and YYREEE (reference sequence). The CDR3 DNA sequence: TGTGCCAGCAGCTTGGGAGGGAACACTGAAGCTTTCTTT. It is translated as CASSLGGNTEAFF.

The chain couples TRBV7-3 to TRBJ2-5; 10 bases map to TRBD2. In germline, CDR1 is SGHTA, CDR2 FQGTGA. The CDR3 covers 15 residues. V lost 5 bases to trimming and J lost 1 base; unmatched junction nucleotides: 4. For the CDR3, the DNA is TGTGCCAGCAGCCAGAGCGGGGGGGCCCAAGAGACCCAGTACTTC. It codes for CASSQSGGAQETQYF.

The chain joins TRBV7-8 to TRBJ2-3; 8 bases are a match to TRBD1. The V gene end was trimmed by 5 bases and the J gene end by 4 bases; junction bases not matched to a gene: 8. Germline V CDR1 and CDR2: SGHVS, FQNEAQ. CDR3 length equals 15 residues. CDR3 in DNA: TGTGCCAGCAGCGTATTAGGACAGGGCGCAGATACGCAGTATTTT. It specifies CASSVLGQGADTQYF.

The V gene is TRBV5-1, the J gene TRBJ2-5; the D gene is possibly TRBD2 (7 bases). The V and J ends lost 6 bases and 4 bases respectively, with 16 bases between them. The CDR3 contains 14 residues. CDR1 and CDR2 from the germline V gene are SGHRS and YFSETQ. CDR3 region: CASNVKGGVETQYF. The CDR3 DNA is TGCGCCAGCAACGTCAAAGGGGGGGTAGAGACCCAGTACTTC.

The V gene is TRBV9, the J gene TRBJ1-6; tentatively, D is TRBD1 (6 bases). CDR1 SGDLS and CDR2 YYNGEE come from the germline V gene. Trimming pared 3 bases from V and 5 bases from J, leaving 12 bases between. The CDR3 length is 15 residues. The CDR3 sequence is CASSERQEDNSPLHF. CDR3 in DNA: TGTGCCAGCAGCGAGCGACAGGAAGATAATTCACCCCTCCACTTT.

The genes are TRBV6-6 and TRBJ1-2; perhaps TRBD1 as D (5 bases). CDR3 length: 14 amino acids. Trimming took off 6 bases at V and 7 bases at J, with 18 bases between the two ends. Per germline, CDR1 MNHNY and CDR2 SVGAGI (reference sequence). In DNA form, the CDR3 reads TGTGCCAGCAGCCGGGGGTGGGAGAGTGGTGGCTACACCTTC. This encodes CASSRGWESGGYTF.

The rearrangement joins TRBV11-1 to TRBJ1-2; unclear D gene. Trimming cost V 3 bases and J 0 bases, with 8 bases left between them. The germline V gene encodes CDR1 SGHAT and CDR2 FQDESV (reference sequence). CDR3 length equals 14 residues. CDR3 sequence (DNA): TGTGCCAGCAGCTTGATGGCAGCTAACTATGGCTACACCTTC. Protein: CASSLMAANYGYTF.

The chain couples TRBV11-3 to TRBJ1-1, with 9 bases identical to TRBD1. With V trimmed by 5 bases and J by 5 bases, 6 bases remained unmatched. The CDR3 has 14 residues. Germline V gene sequence: CDR1 SGHNT, CDR2 YENEEA. The CDR3 sequence: CASSPRGQGTEAFF. CDR3 nucleotides: TGTGCCAGCAGCCCCCGGGGACAGGGAACTGAAGCTTTCTTT.

The gene calls are TRBV5-1 and TRBJ2-2; D is possibly TRBD1 (5 bases). The CDR3 is 16 residues long. CDR1 is SGHRS, CDR2 YFSETQ, per germline. Trimming removed 7 bases from V and 5 bases from J, with 21 bases in between. CDR3 bases: TGCGCCAGCTCCCCCTCCCGGCAGGGCCGGACCGGGGAGCTGTTTTTT. Protein: CASSPSRQGRTGELFF.

This rearrangement joins TRBV6-5 to TRBJ1-4; D is ambiguous. Trimming took 0 bases from V and 8 from J, leaving 16 bases between them. There are 16 residues in the CDR3. The germline V gene encodes CDR1 MNHEY and CDR2 SVGAGI. The CDR3 loop reads CASSYSGGNSGEKLFF. The CDR3 DNA is TGTGCCAGCAGTTACTCGGGAGGGAATTCCGGAGAAAAACTGTTTTTT.

The chain joins TRBV5-1 to TRBJ1-1; 8 bases map to TRBD1. Germline lookup yields CDR1 SGHRS and CDR2 YFSETQ. The CDR3 sequence is 16 residues long. The V and J ends lost 4 bases and 6 bases, in that order; junction bases with no gene match: 14. As DNA, the CDR3 is TGCGCCAGCAGCGGAGGGCAGGGGGCGGGTACGGCTGAAGCTTTCTTT. Residues: CASSGGQGAGTAEAFF.

This clone was seen once. The chain is built from TRBV29-1 and TRBJ1-1; D is perhaps TRBD1 (5 bases). V was pared by 6 bases and J by 4 bases, with 18 bases between. There are 14 residues in the CDR3. Germline loops: CDR1 SQVTM, CDR2 ANQGSEA. The CDR3 spells CSVATLSGGTEAFF. The CDR3 DNA reads as TGCAGCGTCGCGACGCTATCCGGGGGCACTGAAGCTTTCTTT.

J is TRBJ1-2 and V is TRBV5-4; D may be TRBD1 (6 bases). Germline CDR1 SGHNT, CDR2 YYREEE (reference sequence). This CDR3 has 16 amino acids. The V end lost 0 bases, the J end lost 6 bases, and 18 bases lay between the germline ends. The CDR3 nucleotides read TGTGCCAGCAGCTTGGCCCAGGGGTCTCTCTCGGATGGCTACACCTTC. Protein sequence: CASSLAQGSLSDGYTF.